The source of this T cell receptor (beta chain) is a study of cytomegalovirus exposure and HLA in healthy donors. Turning to the study itself: Caucasian-associated ancestry cluster membership applied to under 85% of 398 genotyped donors. Whole-study results and caveats: Clonal expansion was found to be greater in HLA-associated TCR beta chains than in equally common others in a later analysis. A later analysis by the authors found several of the most significant clusters apparently linked to common viral pathogens.

60 Vbeta and 13 Jbeta primers were used in PCR. The assay was immunoSEQ multiplex PCR, and TCRdb's table has in-frame clones only and misses some. The table records 150,000 to 200,000 clones, about 87% of them present only once. Note on this clone: What it binds is not known.

The CDR3 runs 16 residues. Germline V CDR1 and CDR2: SGHRS, YFSETQ. V gave up 4 bases and J gave up 4 bases; unmatched junction bases: 9. The material sequenced was PBMCs. V usage is TRBV5-1 and J usage is TRBJ2-7; 12 positions agree with TRBD2. This receptor was taken from a woman between 18 and 29 years old in good health and CMV-seronegative. The CDR3 bases are TGCGCCAGCAGCGCCACTAGCGGGAGGAACCCTTACGAGCAGTACTTC. It yields the protein CASSATSGRNPYEQYF. The full variable domain, in which reference TRBV5-1 and TRBJ2-7 provide the parts outside the CDR3, is KAGVTQTPRYLIKTRGQQVTLSCSPISGHRSVSWYQQTPGQGLQFLFEYFSETQRNKGNFPGRFSGRQFSNSRSEMNVSTLELGDSALYLCASSATSGRNPYEQYFGPGTRLTVT.